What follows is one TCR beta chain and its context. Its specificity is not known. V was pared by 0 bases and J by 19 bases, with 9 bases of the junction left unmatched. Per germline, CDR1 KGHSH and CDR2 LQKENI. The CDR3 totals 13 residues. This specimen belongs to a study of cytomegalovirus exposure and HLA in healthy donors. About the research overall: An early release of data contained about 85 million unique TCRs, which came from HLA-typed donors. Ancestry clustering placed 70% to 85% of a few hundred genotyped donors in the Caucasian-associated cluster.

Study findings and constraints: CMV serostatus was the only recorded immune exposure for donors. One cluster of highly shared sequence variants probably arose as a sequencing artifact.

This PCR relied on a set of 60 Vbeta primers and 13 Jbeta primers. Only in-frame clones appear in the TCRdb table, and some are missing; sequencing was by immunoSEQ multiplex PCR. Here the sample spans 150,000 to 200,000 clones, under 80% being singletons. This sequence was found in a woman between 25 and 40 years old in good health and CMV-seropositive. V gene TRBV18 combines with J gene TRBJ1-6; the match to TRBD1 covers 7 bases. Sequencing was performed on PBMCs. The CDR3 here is CASSPPTGISPHF. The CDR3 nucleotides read TGTGCCAGCTCACCACCGACAGGGATCAGCCCGCACTTT.